This section outlines one TCR beta chain sequence together with its context. CDR1 and CDR2 from the germline V gene are MNHEY and SMNVEV (reference sequence). The length of the CDR3 is 15 residues. V gave up 10 bases and J gave up 7 bases; unmatched junction bases: 10. The sample comes from a study of blood T cell repertoires in COVID-19. Clinical histories supplied by participants themselves formed the basis of cohort assignment. Per the original methods: How many nucleated cells were present was estimated from reference gene primer amplification. Assay: immunoSEQ multiplex PCR; the TCRdb copy retains only in-frame clones and omits some. V, J and clone size reflect that table, while D and trimming were determined from the DNA. The table has approximately 340,000 clones, just over 90% seen once; the top ten hold about 0.78%.

This TCR was recovered from a woman in her forties who had been exposed to COVID-19. The specimen sequenced was PBMCs or T cells enriched from blood (not recorded which). J is TRBJ2-4 and V is TRBV27; TRBD2 agrees at 13 bases. CDR3 sequence reads: CATRTSGSSGNIQYF. CDR3 nucleotide sequence: TGTGCCACCCGGACTAGCGGGAGTTCTGGGAACATTCAGTACTTC.